One sample yielded the 30 T cell receptor beta chains listed below, sequenced in a study of control samples from healthy donors and cancer patients. Here immunoSEQ multiplex PCR was the method, and the copy in TCRdb shows in-frame clones only, minus some. Its table records under 200,000 clones. The sequencing input was blood. These receptors were taken from a woman aged 25 to 45 in good health.

The chain has TRBV7-9 and TRBJ2-7; unclear D gene. The CDR3 spans 11 residues. Germline CDR1 SEHNR, CDR2 FQNEAQ (reference sequence). Trimming took off 5 bases at V and 3 bases at J, with 5 bases between the two ends. The DNA for the CDR3 is TGTGCCAGCAGCAGTCACTACGAGCAGTACTTC. This encodes CASSSHYEQYF. The full variable domain, with the rest looked up from reference TRBV7-9 and TRBJ2-7, is DTGVSQNPRHKITKRGQNVTFRCDPISEHNRLYWYRQTLGQGPEFLTYFQNEAQLEKSRLLSDRFSAERPKGSFSTLEIQRTEQGDSAMYLCASSSHYEQYFGPGTRLTVT.

This rearrangement joins TRBV7-8 to TRBJ2-7; no definite D call. Per germline, CDR1 SGHVS and CDR2 FQNEAQ. The length of the CDR3 is 16 residues. V shed 1 base and J shed 0 bases, with 13 bases lying between them. The CDR3 is CASSLVVTPNSYEQYF. For the CDR3, the DNA is TGTGCCAGCAGCTTAGTGGTGACTCCGAACTCCTACGAGCAGTACTTC.

The chain has TRBV7-2 and TRBJ1-1; 9 bases match TRBD1. Trimming cost V 4 bases and J 6 bases; bases outside gene matches: 3. This CDR3 comprises 13 residues. CDR1 is SGHTA and CDR2 is FQGNSA in the germline V gene. In DNA form, the CDR3 reads TGTGCCAGCAGCTCGGACAGGGGTGCTGAAGCTTTCTTT. This encodes CASSSDRGAEAFF. Full variable domain (outside the CDR3, taken from reference TRBV7-2 and TRBJ1-1): GAGVSQSPSNKVTEKGKDVELRCDPISGHTALYWYRQSLGQGLEFLIYFQGNSAPDKSGLPSDRFSAERTGGSVSTLTIQRTQQEDSAVYLCASSSDRGAEAFFGQGTRLTVV.

The chain carries TRBV6-4 and TRBJ1-1; the D gene is possibly TRBD1 (5 bases). Trimming shortened V by 0 bases and J by 13 bases, and 12 bases separated the two germline ends. Germline assignment: CDR1 MRHNA and CDR2 SNTAGT. The CDR3 has 12 amino acids. CDR3 DNA: TGTGCCAGCAGTGACTCGGGGGTTAGGGTTTTCTTT. Translated, it gives CASSDSGVRVFF.

The chain links TRBV19 to TRBJ1-1, with D maybe TRBD1 (5 bases). Germline V CDR1 and CDR2: LNHDA, SQIVND (reference sequence). The V and J ends lost 1 base and 5 bases respectively, with 11 bases between them. This CDR3 is built from 14 residues. This chain's CDR3 is CASSIGGVSTEAFF. The CDR3 coding sequence is TGTGCCAGTAGTATAGGAGGGGTAAGTACTGAAGCTTTCTTT.

This chain connects TRBV3-1 (or the pseudogene TRBV3-2) to TRBJ1-1; D remains unclear. Germline CDR1 and CDR2: LGHDT and YNNKEL (reference sequence). The CDR3 is 14 amino acids. Between the trimmed V and J ends, which lost 4 bases and 6 bases, there was a span of 15 bases. The CDR3 protein is CASSPNHRKAEAFF. Here the CDR3 DNA reads TGTGCCAGCAGCCCGAACCACCGGAAAGCTGAAGCTTTCTTT.

The CDR3 is CASSLIQGYEQYF. In DNA form, the CDR3 reads TGTGCCAGCAGTTTAATTCAGGGCTACGAGCAGTACTTC. The chain links TRBV12-3 or TRBV12-4 to TRBJ2-7, with TRBD1 as a possible D gene (5 bases). The CDR3 length is 13 residues. V dropped 2 bases and J dropped 3 bases, with 8 bases sitting between them.

On this clone: Germline is not matched at one junction end, which may reflect a read error. The CDR3 DNA follows: TGCGCCAGCAGTTTGGGGCCGGGGGACGGGGGCTACACCTTC. It is translated as CASSLGPGDGGYTF. J is TRBJ1-2 and V is TRBV5-1; D is perhaps TRBD1 (5 bases). The CDR3 contains 14 residues. Germline CDR1 is SGHRS and CDR2 is YFSETQ.

The V and J genes are TRBV28 and TRBJ1-2; tentative D call: TRBD1 (5 bases). CDR1 and CDR2 (germline): MDHEN, SYDVKM. CDR3 length: 14 amino acids. V shed 6 bases and J shed 5 bases, with 16 bases lying between them. The CDR3 reads CASSSRGVDYGYTF. CDR3 coding DNA: TGTGCCAGCAGCTCTAGAGGGGTCGATTATGGCTACACCTTC.

Here the CDR3 reads CASRLPTGAGNTIYF. The CDR3 region has the DNA TGTGCCAGCAGGCTGCCAACGGGGGCTGGAAACACCATATATTTT. This chain joins TRBV6-5 and TRBJ1-3; tentative D call: TRBD1 (5 bases). From germline, CDR1 is MNHEY and CDR2 SVGAGI. This CDR3 has 15 amino acids. V lost 6 bases to trimming and J lost 2 bases, with 14 bases between them.

The chain has TRBV6-6 and TRBJ1-6; D is uncertain. This CDR3 region has 15 residues. The germline V and J ends were trimmed by 3 bases and 5 bases, with 11 bases remaining between them. CDR1 and CDR2 from the germline V gene are MNHNY and SVGAGI (reference sequence). CDR3 sequence reads: CASSYSARDNSPLHF. CDR3 sequence (DNA): TGTGCCAGCAGTTATTCCGCGAGGGATAATTCACCCCTCCACTTT.

The genes are TRBV30 and TRBJ1-6, with D possibly TRBD1 on 6 matching bases. V dropped 4 bases and J dropped 3 bases, with 16 bases sitting between them. This CDR3 has 16 residues. Looked up from germline, CDR1 is GTSNPN and CDR2 is SVGIG (reference sequence). CDR3 bases: TGTGCCTGGAAGAGGGGGGGGCCCTTCTATAATTCACCCCTCCACTTT. Its protein product is CAWKRGGPFYNSPLHF. Filled out from reference TRBV30 and TRBJ1-6, the complete variable domain reads SQTIHQWPATLVQPVGSPLSLECTVEGTSNPNLYWYRQAAGRGLQLLFYSVGIGQISSEVPQNLSASRPQDRQFILSSKKLLLSDSGFYLCAWKRGGPFYNSPLHFGNGTRLTVT.

This chain connects TRBV28 to TRBJ2-7; D is undetermined. The CDR3 is made up of 16 amino acids. V lost 3 bases, J lost 0 bases, and 15 bases lay in between. The V gene's germline CDR1 is MDHEN and CDR2 SYDVKM. The CDR3 loop is CASSFQLRVPSYEQYF. CDR3 DNA sequence: TGTGCCAGCAGTTTCCAATTACGGGTCCCCTCCTACGAGCAGTACTTC.

The CDR3 bases are TGTGCCAGCAGCCGAGGGGGCGGAGAGACCCAGTACTTC. Translated: CASSRGGGETQYF. The chain links TRBV3-1 (or the pseudogene TRBV3-2) to TRBJ2-5; 7 nucleotides align to TRBD1. Germline V gene lookup returns CDR1 LGHDT and CDR2 YNNKEL (reference sequence). The CDR3 is 13 residues long. The trim removed 4 bases at V and 4 bases at J, leaving 3 bases unmatched.

CDR3 region: CASSQSKGAGQAKNIQYF. As DNA, the CDR3 is TGTGCCAGCAGCCAAAGTAAAGGAGCGGGACAAGCCAAAAACATTCAGTACTTC. The V and J genes are TRBV4-2 and TRBJ2-4; possible D gene TRBD2, 7 bases. This CDR3 comprises 18 residues. Trimming took off 2 bases at V and 0 bases at J, with 17 bases between the two ends. Germline V gene sequence: CDR1 LGHNA, CDR2 YNFKEQ.

The CDR3 sequence: CASSLGAITRSTDTQYF. The CDR3, as DNA: TGTGCCAGCAGCTTAGGGGCTATTACCAGGTCCACAGATACGCAGTATTTT. The chain joins TRBV7-2 to TRBJ2-3; D call uncertain. The CDR3 is 17 amino acids. Germline-derived CDR1 and CDR2 are SGHTA and FQGNSA. Trimming shortened V by 1 base and J by 2 bases, and 16 bases separated the two germline ends.

The chain uses TRBV2 and TRBJ2-7; tentatively, D is TRBD1 or TRBD2 (6 bases each). The CDR3 loop spans 12 amino acids. V was clipped by 6 bases and J by 7 bases, with 13 bases between them. Germline V gives CDR1 SNHLY, CDR2 FYNNEI. In DNA, the CDR3 is TGTGCCAGCAGGTGGGGGGCGGAAGAGCAGTACTTC. Residues: CASRWGAEEQYF.

The chain joins TRBV25-1 to TRBJ1-1; D gene uncertain. CDR1 and CDR2 (germline): MGHDK, SYGVNS. Trimming cost V 3 bases and J 0 bases, with 11 bases left between them. The CDR3 runs 15 residues. The CDR3 here is CASSDPGSMNTEAFF. The CDR3 DNA follows: TGTGCCAGCAGTGATCCAGGTTCAATGAACACTGAAGCTTTCTTT.

The V call is TRBV19, the J call TRBJ2-7; 12 nucleotides align to TRBD2. CDR1 is LNHDA and CDR2 is SQIVND in the germline V gene (reference sequence). This CDR3 is built from 15 residues. The ends lost 8 bases at V and 0 bases at J; junction bases unmatched: 5. The CDR3 is CASLAGGPCSYEQYF. The CDR3 DNA reads as TGTGCCAGTCTAGCGGGGGGGCCTTGCTCCTACGAGCAGTACTTC.

V is TRBV7-3 and J is TRBJ2-1, with unresolved D. The V end lost 2 bases, the J end lost 8 bases, and 7 bases lay between the germline ends. CDR1 is SGHTA, CDR2 FQGTGA, per germline. CDR3 size: 12 residues. The CDR3 sequence: CASSLVGDEQFF. The CDR3 coding sequence is TGTGCCAGCAGCTTAGTTGGCGATGAGCAGTTCTTC. Drawing the rest from reference TRBV7-3 and TRBJ2-1, the complete variable domain is GAGVSQTPSNKVTEKGKYVELRCDPISGHTALYWYRQSLGQGPEFLIYFQGTGAADDSGLPNDRFFAVRPEGSVSTLKIQRTERGDSAVYLCASSLVGDEQFFGPGTRLTVL.

J is TRBJ1-2 and V is TRBV6-5, with 7 bases matching TRBD1. Germline loops: CDR1 MNHEY, CDR2 SVGAGI. V gave up 0 bases and J gave up 6 bases; unmatched junction bases: 4. This CDR3 is built from 14 residues. The CDR3 protein is CASSYSIGTDGYTF. In DNA, the CDR3 is TGTGCCAGCAGTTACTCGATCGGGACAGATGGCTACACCTTC.

The chain combines TRBV7-3 with TRBJ2-2; the match to TRBD2 covers 10 bases. CDR3 length: 18 amino acids. The junction had 12 bases not matched to a gene; V was cut back by 8 bases and J by 0 bases. Germline V CDR1 and CDR2: SGHTA, FQGTGA. CDR3 in amino acids: CASGQPLAGETNTGELFF. The CDR3 nucleotides are TGTGCCAGCGGCCAACCTCTAGCGGGGGAAACGAACACCGGGGAGCTGTTTTTT.

This chain uses TRBV6-6 with TRBJ1-2; possible D gene TRBD1, 5 bases. The CDR3 contains 13 residues. In germline, CDR1 is MNHNY, CDR2 SVGAGI (reference sequence). Trimming shortened V by 6 bases and J by 4 bases, and 12 bases separated the two germline ends. Here the CDR3 reads CASRPTGGYGYTF. CDR3 bases: TGTGCCAGCAGGCCCACGGGGGGCTATGGCTACACCTTC.

The rearrangement links TRBV6-5 to TRBJ1-4, with 7 bases aligning to TRBD1. Germline V gene lookup returns CDR1 MNHEY and CDR2 SVGAGI. V gave up 6 bases and J gave up 4 bases; unmatched junction bases: 8. The CDR3 is 15 residues long. The CDR3 nucleotides read TGTGCCAGCAGGGGCGGGACAGCGTATAATGAAAAACTGTTTTTT. It encodes CASRGGTAYNEKLFF.

This CDR3 reads CASSSPQRTYEQYF. CDR3 nucleotides: TGTGCCAGCAGTTCCCCACAAAGAACCTACGAGCAGTACTTC. This chain uses TRBV27 with TRBJ2-7; D remains unclear. Trimming removed 4 bases from V and 2 bases from J, with 12 bases in between. Germline V CDR1 and CDR2: MNHEY, SMNVEV (reference sequence). This CDR3 is 14 amino acids long.

The chain couples TRBV18 to TRBJ2-7; tentatively, D is TRBD1 (6 bases). There are 15 residues in the CDR3. The V gene's germline CDR1 is KGHSH and CDR2 LQKENI. Trimming pared 3 bases from V and 0 bases from J, leaving 12 bases between. The CDR3 bases are TGTGCCAGCTCACCCGTCGAGGACAGCTCCTACGAGCAGTACTTC. The encoded protein is CASSPVEDSSYEQYF.

V usage is TRBV5-1 and J usage is TRBJ2-7; TRBD2 is a possible D gene (6 bases). The CDR3 covers 14 residues. V dropped 1 base and J dropped 5 bases, with 13 bases sitting between them. From germline, CDR1 is SGHRS and CDR2 YFSETQ. CDR3 sequence (DNA): TGCGCCAGCAGCTTGTCGGGGGTTCTCCACGAGCAGTACTTC. Translated: CASSLSGVLHEQYF.

V is TRBV5-1 and J is TRBJ1-1; D remains unclear. With 4 bases removed from V and 1 base from J, the gap between germline ends came to 14 bases. Germline V CDR1 and CDR2: SGHRS, YFSETQ. The CDR3 has 15 amino acids. CDR3 bases: TGCGCCAGCAGCCTTGGAGGATCCGAGAACACTGAAGCTTTCTTT. Its protein product is CASSLGGSENTEAFF.

The chain couples TRBV19 to TRBJ1-5; a possible D gene is TRBD1 (5 bases). The CDR3 totals 14 residues. Trimming left V 5 bases short and J 9 bases short, with 17 bases between. The germline V gene encodes CDR1 LNHDA and CDR2 SQIVND (reference sequence). The CDR3 loop reads CASSFGTAARPQHF. The CDR3 nucleotides are TGTGCCAGTAGTTTTGGGACCGCCGCCAGGCCCCAGCATTTT.

This chain links TRBV29-1 with TRBJ1-1; D is unclear. This CDR3 contains 10 residues. The germline V gene has CDR1 SQVTM and CDR2 ANQGSEA. V shed 2 bases and J shed 7 bases, with 5 bases lying between them. The CDR3 spells CSVESSEAFF. In nucleotides, the CDR3 is TGCAGCGTTGAATCTAGTGAAGCTTTCTTT.